This TCR beta chain was profiled in a study of Ad26.COV2.S vaccination and SARS-CoV-2 variants. The wider study: Intramuscular Ad26.COV2.S doses were given once or twice, 56 days apart.

The CDR3 runs to 13 residues. CDR1 and CDR2 (germline): MNHNY, SVGAGI (reference sequence). Trimming removed 7 bases at V and 4 bases at J, with 13 bases between. Treatment of the sample: some 20 received Ad26.COV2.S at low or high dose, single or two shots; about 5 received placebo; per-sample allocation not given. It was on day 63 after the first vaccine or placebo injection that samples were taken. Participants' vaccine, an Ad26 vector, delivered Wuhan-strain SARS-CoV-2 spike. The study's findings and limits: It was reported that spike-specific CD8+ and CD4+ T cell responses were substantially broad after vaccination.

With regard to this clone: As yet, its antigen is unknown.

Profiled with immunoSEQ multiplex PCR; TCRdb holds only in-frame clones, not every one. This table has more than 400,000 clones, about 92% appearing once. The sample consisted of peripheral blood, taken in a trial of Ad26.COV2.S vaccine versus placebo. The receptor comes from a person between 18 and 59 years old who received the Ad26.COV2.S COVID-19 vaccine or a placebo. This sequence joins TRBV6-6 and TRBJ1-2, with a weak D call TRBD1 (6 bases). The CDR3 region is CASTGGRRYGYTF. CDR3 in DNA: TGTGCCAGCACCGGGGGGCGGCGCTATGGCTACACCTTC.